This is a list of T cell receptor beta chains from one sample in a study of beta chain features in type 1 diabetes. Libraries were prepared by immunoSEQ multiplex PCR; TCRdb keeps only in-frame clonotypes and omits some of them. The data show roughly 610,000 clones, with less than 20% seen just once and about 0.097% held by the top ten. The sample taken for sequencing was naive CD4+ T cells from blood. Source of these receptors: a man younger than 30 in good health. Each CDR3 is given with its conserved first and last residue. The order of the fields is J gene, clone size, V gene, D gene, CDR3 protein, CDR3 DNA. D genes are given only for firm matches. Expanded clones get a size class; other rows say once, few or many, or leave the size out.

TRBJ2-7 . TRBV7-3 . CASSLGVGGPNEQYF TGTGCCAGCAGCTTAGGGGTTGGCGGGCCAAATGAGCAGTACTTC
TRBJ1-1 many TRBV6-6 . CATTTTGGTTEAFF TGTGCCACCACAACAACCGGGGGTACCACTGAAGCTTTCTTT
TRBJ2-1 few TRBV6-5 TRBD1 CASSPGQGRNEQFF TGTGCCAGCAGCCCGGGACAGGGGCGCAATGAGCAGTTCTTC
TRBJ2-1 . TRBV20-1 . CSGSYNEQFF TGCAGTGGCTCCTACAATGAGCAGTTCTTC
TRBJ2-7 . TRBV30 TRBD2 CAWSGERTSGASYEQYF TGTGCCTGGAGTGGGGAAAGGACTAGCGGGGCCTCCTACGAGCAGTACTTC
TRBJ2-3 few TRBV5-1 . CASRRTGESWDTDTQYF TGCGCCAGCAGAAGGACGGGAGAAAGTTGGGACACAGATACGCAGTATTTT
TRBJ1-1 . TRBV5-1 . CASSFGQNTEAFF TGCGCCAGCAGCTTTGGTCAGAACACTGAAGCTTTCTTT
TRBJ2-5 few TRBV4-3 . CASSPNSGLRETQYF TGCGCCAGCAGCCCCAATTCTGGTTTACGGGAGACCCAGTACTTC
TRBJ2-5 . TRBV28 . CASKRVNQETQYF TGTGCCAGCAAACGGGTAAACCAAGAGACCCAGTACTTC
TRBJ1-6 . TRBV28 TRBD1 CASSFPGGSYNSPLHF TGTGCCAGCAGTTTCCCAGGGGGCTCCTATAATTCACCCCTCCACTTT
TRBJ1-2 . TRBV30 . CAWSKQPPYGYTF TGTGCCTGGAGTAAACAGCCACCCTATGGCTACACCTTC
TRBJ2-7 few TRBV11-1 TRBD1 CATSRRWTGHYYSYEQYF TGTGCCACCAGTAGGCGTTGGACAGGGCACTACTACTCCTACGAGCAGTACTTC
TRBJ1-1 few TRBV4-1 . CASSQVVALNTEAFF TGCGCCAGCAGCCAAGTGGTGGCCCTGAACACTGAAGCTTTCTTT
TRBJ2-1 few TRBV7-2 TRBD2 CASSFASGGAWEQFF TGTGCCAGCAGCTTTGCTAGCGGGGGGGCTTGGGAGCAGTTCTTC
TRBJ1-2 few TRBV4-2 TRBD1 CASSQTGQGYGYTF TGTGCCAGCAGCCAGACGGGACAGGGGTATGGCTACACCTTC
TRBJ2-2 few TRBV7-2 TRBD1 CASSPFPTPGGWTGELFF TGTGCCAGCAGCCCCTTCCCGACCCCAGGGGGTTGGACCGGGGAGCTGTTTTTT
TRBJ1-1 . TRBV12-5 . CASGLSVGTLGKMNTEAFF TGTGCTAGTGGTTTGTCAGTTGGGACGTTAGGGAAAATGAACACTGAAGCTTTCTTT
TRBJ2-2 . TRBV9 . CASSVDYTGELFF TGTGCCAGCAGCGTAGATTACACCGGGGAGCTGTTTTTT
TRBJ1-3 . TRBV28 TRBD1 CASIPQGAGGNTIYF TGTGCCAGCATCCCACAGGGGGCTGGCGGAAACACCATATATTTT
TRBJ2-7 few TRBV29-1 TRBD1 CSAGEVGQAYEQYF TGCAGCGCCGGGGAGGTGGGACAGGCCTACGAGCAGTACTTC
TRBJ1-1 . TRBV21-1 . CAWGTEAFF TGTGCCTGGGGCACTGAAGCTTTCTTT
TRBJ2-3 few TRBV20-1 . CNAGTTDTQYF TGCAACGCAGGGACCACAGATACGCAGTATTTT
TRBJ2-7 . TRBV29-1 . CSAVGQLVSYEQYF TGCAGCGCTGTAGGCCAACTTGTTTCCTACGAGCAGTACTTC
TRBJ2-5 few TRBV27 . CASSRGETQYF TGTGCCAGCAGCCGCGGGGAGACCCAGTACTTC
TRBJ2-5 . TRBV18 TRBD1 CASSRATGGQETQYF TGTGCCAGCTCACGGGCGACAGGGGGCCAAGAGACCCAGTACTTC
TRBJ2-1 . TRBV7-3 TRBD1 CASSSGTGGWFF TGTGCCAGCAGCTCCGGGACAGGTGGATGGTTCTTC
TRBJ2-7 . TRBV7-9 . CASSLARASSYEQYF TGTGCCAGCAGCTTAGCCAGGGCCAGCTCCTACGAGCAGTACTTC
TRBJ1-3 few TRBV13 . CASSSLPSSGNTIYF TGTGCCAGCAGCTCCCTCCCCAGCTCTGGAAACACCATATATTTT
TRBJ2-7 few TRBV7-2 TRBD1 CASRDRGRPGEQYF TGTGCCAGCAGAGACAGGGGGCGCCCCGGCGAGCAGTACTTC
TRBJ2-3 few TRBV4-3 . CASSQQTITDTQYF TGCGCCAGCAGCCAGCAGACTATCACAGATACGCAGTATTTT
TRBJ2-1 few TRBV7-2 TRBD2 CASSRTSGLGNEQFF TGTGCCAGCAGCCGGACTAGCGGGCTGGGGAATGAGCAGTTCTTC
TRBJ2-3 few TRBV7-9 . CASSLVPGPATHTQYF TGTGCCAGCAGCTTAGTTCCGGGGCCAGCCACTCATACGCAGTATTTT
TRBJ2-1 . TRBV13 . CASSSTRGLHNEQFF TGTGCCAGCAGCTCGACTAGGGGGCTACACAATGAGCAGTTCTTC
TRBJ2-2 . TRBV5-1 . CASSLDGELFF TGCGCCAGCAGCTTGGACGGGGAGCTGTTTTTT
TRBJ1-1 . TRBV7-2 TRBD1 CASTPRGTGVNTEAFF TGTGCCAGCACCCCTAGGGGGACAGGAGTGAACACTGAAGCTTTCTTT
TRBJ2-1 few TRBV10-3 . CAIKDVNEQFF TGTGCCATCAAAGACGTCAATGAGCAGTTCTTC
TRBJ2-5 . TRBV14 TRBD2 CASSSLAGGQSETQYF TGTGCCAGCAGCTCCCTAGCGGGAGGGCAGTCAGAGACCCAGTACTTC
TRBJ2-3 . TRBV6-5 TRBD2 CASSPGTIQYTQYF TGTGCCAGCAGCCCCGGGACTATTCAGTATACGCAGTATTTT
TRBJ2-5 . TRBV7-2 . CASSFAGTPGQETQYF TGTGCCAGCAGCTTTGCGGGAACCCCGGGCCAAGAGACCCAGTACTTC
TRBJ2-5 few TRBV20-1 . CSARLGETQYF TGCAGTGCTAGATTGGGAGAGACCCAGTACTTC
TRBJ2-3 few TRBV6-6 TRBD2 CASSYATSGTDTQYF TGTGCCAGCAGTTACGCGACTAGCGGCACAGATACGCAGTATTTT
TRBJ2-1 few TRBV2 TRBD2 CASSRTSSYNEQFF TGTGCCAGCAGCCGGACTAGCTCCTACAATGAGCAGTTCTTC
TRBJ1-2 few TRBV7-2 . CASSSRLGYGYTF TGTGCCAGCAGCTCCCGGTTGGGGTATGGCTACACCTTC
TRBJ1-1 . TRBV7-2 TRBD1 CASSPRDRGGTEAFF TGTGCCAGCAGCCCGCGGGACAGGGGAGGGACTGAAGCTTTCTTT
TRBJ2-1 few TRBV27 TRBD2 CATGSGALHNEQFF TGTGCCACGGGAAGCGGGGCGCTTCACAATGAGCAGTTCTTC
TRBJ2-7 few TRBV21-1 . CAIETVSYEQYF TGTGCCATCGAGACTGTTTCCTACGAGCAGTACTTC
TRBJ1-2 few TRBV11-2 . CASSLDFPPNYGYTF TGTGCCAGCAGCTTAGATTTCCCACCTAACTATGGCTACACCTTC
TRBJ2-1 . TRBV7-2 . CASSLAFRVGPYNEQFF TGTGCCAGCAGCTTAGCGTTCAGAGTCGGACCCTACAATGAGCAGTTCTTC